Here is one T cell receptor (beta chain) with its context. Some clones are missing from TCRdb's copy, which holds only in-frame ones; the method was immunoSEQ multiplex PCR. The data contain approximately 2.5 million clones, more than 85% of them singletons. The data belong to a study of shared clonotypes between healthy human individuals. Germline assignment: CDR1 SGHAT and CDR2 FQNNGV. This CDR3 spans 16 amino acids. V gave up 0 bases and J gave up 7 bases; unmatched junction bases: 7. The V and J genes are TRBV11-2 and TRBJ1-4, with 8 bases lining up with TRBD1. This TCR derives from a man younger than 30 in good health. Some clones in this sample may be carry-over from other donors' samples. The sequencing sample was made of naive CD4+ T cells from PBMCs. As to subset: CD45RA+ positively selected. The DNA of the CDR3 is TGTGCCAGCAGCTTAGACGGGAACAGGGGGGGTGAAAAACTGTTTTTT. It encodes CASSLDGNRGGEKLFF.